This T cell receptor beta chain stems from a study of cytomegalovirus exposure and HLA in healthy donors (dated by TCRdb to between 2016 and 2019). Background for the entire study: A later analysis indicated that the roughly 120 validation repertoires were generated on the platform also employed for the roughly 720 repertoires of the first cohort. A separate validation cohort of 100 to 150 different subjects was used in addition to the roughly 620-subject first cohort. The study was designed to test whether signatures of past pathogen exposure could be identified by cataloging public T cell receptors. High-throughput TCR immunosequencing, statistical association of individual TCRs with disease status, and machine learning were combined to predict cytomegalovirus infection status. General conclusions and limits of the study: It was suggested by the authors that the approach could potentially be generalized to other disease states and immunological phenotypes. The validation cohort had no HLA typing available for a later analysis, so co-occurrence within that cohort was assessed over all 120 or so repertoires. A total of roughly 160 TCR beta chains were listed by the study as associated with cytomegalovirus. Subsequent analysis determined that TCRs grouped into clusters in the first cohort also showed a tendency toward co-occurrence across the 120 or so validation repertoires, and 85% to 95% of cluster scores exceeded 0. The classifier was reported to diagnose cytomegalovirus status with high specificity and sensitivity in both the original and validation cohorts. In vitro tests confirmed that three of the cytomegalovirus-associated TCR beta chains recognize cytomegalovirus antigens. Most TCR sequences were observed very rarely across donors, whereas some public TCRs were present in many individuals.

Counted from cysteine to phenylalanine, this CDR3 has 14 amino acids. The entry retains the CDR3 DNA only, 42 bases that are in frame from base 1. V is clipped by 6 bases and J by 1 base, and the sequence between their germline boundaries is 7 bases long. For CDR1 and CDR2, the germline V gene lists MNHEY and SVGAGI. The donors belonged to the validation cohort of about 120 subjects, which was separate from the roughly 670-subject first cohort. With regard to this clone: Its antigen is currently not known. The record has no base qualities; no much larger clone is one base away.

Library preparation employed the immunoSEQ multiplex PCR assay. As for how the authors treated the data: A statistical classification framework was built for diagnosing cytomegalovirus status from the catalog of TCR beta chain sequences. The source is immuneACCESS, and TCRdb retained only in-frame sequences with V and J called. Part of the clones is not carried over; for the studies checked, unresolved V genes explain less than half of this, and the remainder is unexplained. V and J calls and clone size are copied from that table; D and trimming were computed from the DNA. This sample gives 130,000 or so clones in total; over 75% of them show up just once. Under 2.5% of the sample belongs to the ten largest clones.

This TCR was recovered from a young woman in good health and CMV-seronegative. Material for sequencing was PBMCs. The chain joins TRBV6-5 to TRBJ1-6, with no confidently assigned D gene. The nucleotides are TGTGCCAGCAGGACAAGATCCTATAATTCACCCCTCCACTTT. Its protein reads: CASRTRSYNSPLHF.